The present T cell receptor beta chain was sequenced within a study of naive and memory T cell subsets. Study-wide results and limits: In naive cells, over 85% of TCR sequences were seen only once. There was no ground truth to check naive and memory subset results. Especially in CD8 cells, naive repertoires contained a few larger clonotypes, possibly CD45RA-re-expressing memory cells.

Two oligonucleotides, mixed equimolar, formed the beta constant-region primer covering TRBC1 and TRBC2. The ligated cDNA underwent four PCR rounds using SP2 and nested alpha and beta constant-region primers. TCRdb reprocessed the UMI-ligation and nested PCR reads via MiXCR and lists one record per CDR3 protein. The table lists tens of thousands of distinct CDR3 sequences, 9% of them singletons. CD8 T cells were positively selected from what remained after CD4 positive selection. Notes on this clonotype: Its specificity is unknown.

Trimming removed 3 bases from V and 0 bases from J, with 9 bases in between. This CDR3 is built from 15 residues. The germline V gene has CDR1 SNHLY and CDR2 FYNNEI. This clonotype originated in a human donor in good health. V is TRBV2 and J is TRBJ2-4; D may be TRBD2 (5 bases). Input material: naive CD8+ T cells from blood. CDR3 in amino acids: CASSDPGLAKNIQYF. The CDR3 DNA is TGTGCCAGCAGTGACCCAGGACTAGCCAAAAACATTCAGTACTTC. Together with reference TRBV2 and TRBJ2-4, the CDR3 gives the full variable domain: EPEVTQTPSHQVTQMGQEVILRCVPISNHLYFYWYRQILGQKVEFLVSFYNNEISEKSEIFDDQFSVERPDGSNFTLKIRSTKLEDSAMYFCASSDPGLAKNIQYFGAGTRLSVL.